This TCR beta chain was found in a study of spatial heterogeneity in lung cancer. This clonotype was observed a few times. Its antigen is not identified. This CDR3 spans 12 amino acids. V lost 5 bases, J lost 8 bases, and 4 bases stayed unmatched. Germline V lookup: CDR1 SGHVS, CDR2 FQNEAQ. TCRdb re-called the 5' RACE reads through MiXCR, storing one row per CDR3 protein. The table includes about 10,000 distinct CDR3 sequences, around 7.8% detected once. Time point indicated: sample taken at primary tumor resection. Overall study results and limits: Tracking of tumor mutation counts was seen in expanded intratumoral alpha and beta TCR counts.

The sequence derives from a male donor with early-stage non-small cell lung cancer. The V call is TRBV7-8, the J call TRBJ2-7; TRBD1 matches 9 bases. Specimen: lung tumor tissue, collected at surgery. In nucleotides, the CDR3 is TGTGCCAGCAGCCTTACAGGGGGCAAGCAGTACTTC. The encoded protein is CASSLTGGKQYF.